Below, 14 T cell receptor beta chains from the same sample are listed, as sequenced in a study of shared clonotypes between healthy human individuals. Profiled with immunoSEQ multiplex PCR; TCRdb holds only in-frame clones, not every one. The data contain a few million clones, around 93% of them singletons. Naive CD8 cells lacked CD45RO and underwent positive selection for CCR7, leaving out terminally differentiated effector memory CD45RA+ cells. Source material: naive CD8+ T cells from PBMCs. The receptors were sampled from a man younger than 35 in good health. Some clones in this sample may be carry-over from other donors' samples.

V gene TRBV9 combines with J gene TRBJ1-1, with D tentatively TRBD1 (6 bases). Trimming pared 7 bases from V and 8 bases from J, leaving 12 bases between. This CDR3 has 11 amino acids. Looked up from germline, CDR1 is SGDLS and CDR2 is YYNGEE. The CDR3 DNA reads as TGTGCCAGCGGCGGGGGCAAAGAAGCTTTCTTT. It is translated as CASGGGKEAFF.

This chain links TRBV4-1 with TRBJ1-1; possible D gene TRBD1, 5 bases. This CDR3 spans 18 amino acids. V was shortened by 0 bases and J by 0 bases, with 17 bases between the two germline ends. The germline V gene has CDR1 MGHRA and CDR2 YSYEKL. The CDR3 DNA follows: TGCGCCAGCAGCCAAGACCCGGGGGTTCAGTCGATGAACACTGAAGCTTTCTTT. Encoded protein: CASSQDPGVQSMNTEAFF.

DNA of the CDR3: TGTGCCAGCAGCGTAGGACGCCTGGGAGGGGCCAACGTCCTGACTTTC. Amino acid sequence: CASSVGRLGGANVLTF. V gene TRBV9 combines with J gene TRBJ2-6; unclear D gene. The CDR3 is 16 amino acids. Germline CDR1 SGDLS, CDR2 YYNGEE. Trimming stripped 0 bases from V and 4 bases from J, with 11 bases between.

Only one count was recorded for this clone. The chain links TRBV23-1 to TRBJ1-1; D uncertain. TRBV23-1 is treated as an ORF (open reading frame) with a function not yet certain. The CDR3 has 13 amino acids. V was shortened by 7 bases and J by 6 bases, with 15 bases between the two germline ends. The CDR3 DNA is TGCGCCAGCAATACAGCGCGGGTTGCTGAAGCTTTCTTT. This encodes CASNTARVAEAFF.

V is TRBV7-9 and J is TRBJ2-1; 10 bases align to TRBD2. The CDR3 runs 15 residues. CDR1 is SEHNR and CDR2 is FQNEAQ in the germline V gene (reference sequence). Trimming cost V 4 bases and J 6 bases; bases outside gene matches: 6. CDR3 sequence: CASSSQREGLNEQFF. DNA of the CDR3: TGTGCCAGCAGCTCGCAGCGGGAGGGCCTCAATGAGCAGTTCTTC.

The J gene is TRBJ2-2, the V gene TRBV11-3; possible D gene TRBD1, 6 bases. Trimming pared 4 bases from V and 5 bases from J, leaving 17 bases between. The germline V gene has CDR1 SGHNT and CDR2 YENEEA. The length of the CDR3 is 16 residues. The DNA for the CDR3 is TGTGCCAGCAGCTCCCGGGACAAGGGGGTAACCGGGGAGCTGTTTTTT. It translates to CASSSRDKGVTGELFF.

CDR3 in DNA: TGTGCCAGCAGTTTATCTCCAGGGGGCTCCAAAAACATTCAGTACTTC. This encodes CASSLSPGGSKNIQYF. V and J are TRBV28 and TRBJ2-4; 8 positions agree with TRBD1. J lost 2 bases, V lost 1 base, and 4 bases had no gene match. The CDR3 runs 16 residues. The germline gives CDR1 MDHEN, CDR2 SYDVKM. The full variable domain, rest sourced from reference TRBV28 and TRBJ2-4, is DVKVTQSSRYLVKRTGEKVFLECVQDMDHENMFWYRQDPGLGLRLIYFSYDVKMKEKGDIPEGYSVSREKKERFSLILESASTNQTSMYLCASSLSPGGSKNIQYFGAGTRLSVL.

This clone was detected a few times. V and J are TRBV4-1 and TRBJ1-2, with D unresolved. Trimming shortened V by 4 bases and J by 3 bases, and 15 bases separated the two germline ends. CDR3 length: 15 residues. Germline assignment: CDR1 MGHRA and CDR2 YSYEKL. Here the CDR3 reads CASSPRVVEYYGYTF. The CDR3 coding sequence is TGCGCCAGCAGCCCCCGAGTGGTGGAATACTATGGCTACACCTTC.

This clone was seen only once. J is TRBJ2-7 and V is TRBV4-3, with D possibly TRBD1 on 5 matching bases. Germline CDR1 LGHNA, CDR2 YSLEER. Trimming pared 0 bases from V and 7 bases from J, leaving 7 bases between. The CDR3 is made up of 12 amino acids. The CDR3 reads CASSQDRTEQYF. CDR3 bases: TGCGCCAGCAGCCAAGATCGGACAGAGCAGTACTTC.

As for this clone: The identical CDR3 is also encoded by other nucleotide sequences in the sample. The chain employs TRBV7-9 and TRBJ2-1; 9 positions agree with TRBD2. CDR1 and CDR2 from the germline V gene are SEHNR and FQNEAQ (reference sequence). V dropped 3 bases and J dropped 5; count of bases not matched to a gene: 5. This CDR3 has 15 amino acids. CDR3 DNA: TGTGCCAGCAGCTTGGGACTAGCTGGTCACAATGAGCAGTTCTTC. It specifies CASSLGLAGHNEQFF. Filled out from reference TRBV7-9 and TRBJ2-1, the complete variable domain reads DTGVSQNPRHKITKRGQNVTFRCDPISEHNRLYWYRQTLGQGPEFLTYFQNEAQLEKSRLLSDRFSAERPKGSFSTLEIQRTEQGDSAMYLCASSLGLAGHNEQFFGPGTRLTVL.

This chain links TRBV7-9 with TRBJ2-7; D remains ambiguous. The CDR3 length is 15 residues. The V gene lost 1 base and the J gene lost 4 bases, with 14 bases spanning the gap. Germline lookup yields CDR1 SEHNR and CDR2 FQNEAQ (reference sequence). Here the CDR3 reads CASSLGDLSWYEQYF. The CDR3 DNA follows: TGTGCCAGCAGCTTAGGTGACCTGAGTTGGTACGAGCAGTACTTC.

The rearrangement links TRBV27 to TRBJ2-7, with 9 bases matching TRBD1. Germline-derived CDR1 and CDR2 are MNHEY and SMNVEV (reference sequence). The CDR3 covers 13 residues. The junction had 6 bases not matched to a gene; V was cut back by 7 bases and J by 5 bases. As DNA, the CDR3 is TGTGCCAGCATGGGGGACAGGGCCCACGAGCAGTACTTC. Amino acid sequence: CASMGDRAHEQYF.

The chain uses TRBV6-1 and TRBJ2-3, with TRBD2 matching 9 bases. The V and J ends lost 4 bases and 0 bases, in that order; junction bases with no gene match: 5. Germline-derived CDR1 and CDR2 are MNHNS and SASEGT. This CDR3 region has 16 residues. The CDR3 loop reads CASSALAGPSTDTQYF. The CDR3 nucleotides read TGTGCCAGCAGTGCCCTAGCGGGGCCTAGCACAGATACGCAGTATTTT.

The chain employs TRBV29-1 and TRBJ2-1, with D possibly TRBD2 on 5 matching bases. The CDR3 totals 15 residues. Trimming left V 8 bases short and J 4 bases short, with 21 bases between. The germline CDR1 and CDR2 sequences are SQVTM and ANQGSEA. As DNA, the CDR3 is TGCAGCTCCCTTGCCGGAAATTCGGGGTACAATGAGCAGTTCTTC. It translates to CSSLAGNSGYNEQFF.